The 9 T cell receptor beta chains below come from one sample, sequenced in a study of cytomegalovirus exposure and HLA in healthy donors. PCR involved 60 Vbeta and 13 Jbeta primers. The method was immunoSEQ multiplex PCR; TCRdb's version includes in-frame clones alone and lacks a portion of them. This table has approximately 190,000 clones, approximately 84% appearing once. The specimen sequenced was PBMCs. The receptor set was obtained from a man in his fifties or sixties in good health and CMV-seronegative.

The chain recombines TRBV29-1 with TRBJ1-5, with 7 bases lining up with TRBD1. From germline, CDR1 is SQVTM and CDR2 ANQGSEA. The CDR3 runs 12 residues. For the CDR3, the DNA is TGCAGGGATCGGACAGGAAGTCAGCCCCAGCATTTT. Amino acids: CRDRTGSQPQHF.

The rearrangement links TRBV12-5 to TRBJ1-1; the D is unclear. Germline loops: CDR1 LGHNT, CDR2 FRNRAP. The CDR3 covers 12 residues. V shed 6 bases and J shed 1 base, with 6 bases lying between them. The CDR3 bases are TGTGCTAGTGGGTCAGGGAACACTGAAGCTTTCTTT. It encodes CASGSGNTEAFF.

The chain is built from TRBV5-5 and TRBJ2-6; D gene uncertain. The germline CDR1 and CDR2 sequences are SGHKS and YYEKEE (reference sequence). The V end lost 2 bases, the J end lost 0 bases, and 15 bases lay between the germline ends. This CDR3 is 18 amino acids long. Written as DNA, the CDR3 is TGTGCCAGCAGCTTAATGACAAGGATAAGCTCTGGGGCCAACGTCCTGACTTTC. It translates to CASSLMTRISSGANVLTF.

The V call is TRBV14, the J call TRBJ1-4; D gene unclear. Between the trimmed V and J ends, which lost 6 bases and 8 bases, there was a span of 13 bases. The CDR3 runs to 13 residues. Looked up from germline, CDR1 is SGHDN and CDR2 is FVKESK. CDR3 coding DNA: TGTGCCAGCAGTATTGCTTCGGGGGAAAAACTGTTTTTT. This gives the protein CASSIASGEKLFF.

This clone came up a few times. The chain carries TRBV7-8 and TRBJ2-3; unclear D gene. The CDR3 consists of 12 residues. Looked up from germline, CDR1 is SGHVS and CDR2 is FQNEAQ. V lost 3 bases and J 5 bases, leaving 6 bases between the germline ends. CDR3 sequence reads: CASSFSGDTQYF. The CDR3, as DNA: TGTGCCAGCAGCTTCAGTGGAGATACGCAGTATTTT.

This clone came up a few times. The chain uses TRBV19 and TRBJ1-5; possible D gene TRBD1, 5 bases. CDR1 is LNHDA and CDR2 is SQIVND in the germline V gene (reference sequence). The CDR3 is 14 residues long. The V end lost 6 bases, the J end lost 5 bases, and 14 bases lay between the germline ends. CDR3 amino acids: CASSTGPGDQPQHF. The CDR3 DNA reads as TGTGCCAGTAGCACCGGGCCGGGGGATCAGCCCCAGCATTTT.

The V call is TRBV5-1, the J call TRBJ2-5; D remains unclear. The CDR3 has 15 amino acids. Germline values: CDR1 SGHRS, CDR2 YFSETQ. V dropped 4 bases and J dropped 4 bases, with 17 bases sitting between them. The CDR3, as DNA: TGCGCCAGCAGCCCCGAGTCCCATAGATTAGAGACCCAGTACTTC. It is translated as CASSPESHRLETQYF.

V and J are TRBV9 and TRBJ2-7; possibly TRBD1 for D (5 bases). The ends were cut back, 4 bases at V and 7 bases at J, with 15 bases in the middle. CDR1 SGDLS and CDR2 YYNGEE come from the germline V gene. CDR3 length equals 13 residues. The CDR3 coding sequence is TGTGCCAGCAGCCAGGGCGGTGGGTTAGAGCAGTACTTC. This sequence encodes CASSQGGGLEQYF.

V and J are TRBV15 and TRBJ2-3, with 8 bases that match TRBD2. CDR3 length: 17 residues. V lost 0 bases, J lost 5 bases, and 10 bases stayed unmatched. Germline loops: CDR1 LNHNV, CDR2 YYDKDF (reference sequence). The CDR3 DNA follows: TGTGCCACCAGCAGAGATAGGGCGGGGGGCCGTGGAGATACGCAGTATTTT. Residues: CATSRDRAGGRGDTQYF.